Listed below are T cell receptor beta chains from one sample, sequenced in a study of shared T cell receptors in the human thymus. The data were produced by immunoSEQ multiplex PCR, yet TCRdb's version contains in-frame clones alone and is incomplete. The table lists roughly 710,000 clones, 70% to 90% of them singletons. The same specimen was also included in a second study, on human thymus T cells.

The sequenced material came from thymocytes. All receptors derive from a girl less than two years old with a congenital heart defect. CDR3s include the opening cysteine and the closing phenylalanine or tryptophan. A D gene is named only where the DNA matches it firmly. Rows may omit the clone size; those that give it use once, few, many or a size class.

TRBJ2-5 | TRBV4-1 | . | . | CASSQGAGRYQETQYF | TGCGCCAGCAGCCAAGGGGCCGGCCGGTACCAAGAGACCCAGTACTTC
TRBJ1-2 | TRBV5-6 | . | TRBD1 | CASSSPPDRLYGYTF | TGTGCCAGCAGCTCCCCCCCGGACAGGCTCTATGGCTACACCTTC
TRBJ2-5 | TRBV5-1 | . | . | CASSSKQGQETQYF | TGCGCCAGCAGCTCGAAGCAGGGCCAAGAGACCCAGTACTTC
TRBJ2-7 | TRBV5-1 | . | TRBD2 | CASSIGTSGSYEQYF | TGCGCCAGCAGCATAGGGACTAGCGGATCCTACGAGCAGTACTTC
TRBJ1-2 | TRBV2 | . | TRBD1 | CASSAVWDRVNYGYTF | TGTGCCAGCAGCGCCGTCTGGGACAGGGTAAACTATGGCTACACCTTC
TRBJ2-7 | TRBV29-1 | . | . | CSVAVILRTDSYEQYF | TGCAGCGTTGCCGTAATACTCAGGACAGATTCCTACGAGCAGTACTTC
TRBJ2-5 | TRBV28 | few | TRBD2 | CASSPGLAGRETQYF | TGTGCCAGCAGCCCAGGACTAGCGGGTAGAGAGACCCAGTACTTC
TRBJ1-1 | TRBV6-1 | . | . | CASSEHRPQGWATEAFF | TGTGCCAGCAGTGAACACCGACCCCAGGGGTGGGCCACTGAAGCTTTCTTT
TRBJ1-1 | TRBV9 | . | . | CASSVVWGANTEAFF | TGTGCCAGCAGCGTAGTGTGGGGCGCGAACACTGAAGCTTTCTTT
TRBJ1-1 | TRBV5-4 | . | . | CASSVDYLQMEAFF | TGTGCCAGCAGTGTGGACTATCTCCAAATGGAAGCTTTCTTT
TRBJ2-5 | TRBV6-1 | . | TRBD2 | CASSGGLGEGQETQYF | TGTGCCAGCAGTGGTGGTTTGGGGGAGGGGCAAGAGACCCAGTACTTC
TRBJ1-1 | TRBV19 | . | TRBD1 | CASRPGQVRDTEAFF | TGTGCCAGTAGACCCGGACAGGTAAGGGATACTGAAGCTTTCTTT
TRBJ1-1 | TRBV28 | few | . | CASSLGDNTEAFF | TGTGCCAGCAGTTTGGGCGACAACACTGAAGCTTTCTTT
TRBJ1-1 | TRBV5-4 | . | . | CASSLGQGQRRMNTEAFF | TGTGCCAGCAGCTTGGGACAAGGACAGCGCCGAATGAACACTGAAGCTTTCTTT
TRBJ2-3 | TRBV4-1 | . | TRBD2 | CASSQELAGGPGDTQYF | TGCGCCAGCAGCCAGGAACTAGCGGGGGGGCCCGGAGATACGCAGTATTTT
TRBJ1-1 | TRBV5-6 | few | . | CASSPGGAGTEAFF | TGTGCCAGCAGTCCGGGGGGCGCGGGTACTGAAGCTTTCTTT
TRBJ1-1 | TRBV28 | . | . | CASSLWGARTEAFF | TGTGCCAGCAGTTTATGGGGGGCGAGGACTGAAGCTTTCTTT
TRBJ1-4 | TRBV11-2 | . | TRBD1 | CASSGKGARVEKLFF | TGTGCCAGCAGCGGGAAGGGGGCGCGAGTTGAAAAACTGTTTTTT
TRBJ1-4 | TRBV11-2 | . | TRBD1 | CASSYLDRGPVGKLFF | TGTGCCAGCAGCTACCTTGACAGGGGGCCTGTTGGAAAACTGTTTTTT
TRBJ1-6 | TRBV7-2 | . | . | CASSFRPGINSPLHF | TGTGCCAGCAGCTTTAGGCCAGGGATCAATTCACCCCTCCACTTT
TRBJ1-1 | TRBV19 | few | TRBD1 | CASRPPGTGFEDTEAFF | TGTGCCAGCAGACCTCCGGGGACAGGGTTTGAAGACACTGAAGCTTTCTTT
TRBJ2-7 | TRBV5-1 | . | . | CASSGPGQGKNEQYF | TGCGCCAGCAGCGGCCCGGGACAAGGTAAAAACGAGCAGTACTTC
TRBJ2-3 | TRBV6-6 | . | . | CASSYGGGFTDTQYF | TGTGCCAGCAGTTACGGCGGTGGATTCACAGATACGCAGTATTTT
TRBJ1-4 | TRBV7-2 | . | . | CASSFDGRGNEKLFF | TGTGCCAGCAGCTTCGATGGCAGGGGTAATGAAAAACTGTTTTTT
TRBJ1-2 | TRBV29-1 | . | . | CSAATGGGYTF | TGCAGCGCCGCGACCGGGGGTGGCTACACCTTC
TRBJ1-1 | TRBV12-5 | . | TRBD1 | CASGLRDREGENTEAFF | TGTGCTAGTGGTTTGAGGGACAGGGAGGGAGAGAACACTGAAGCTTTCTTT
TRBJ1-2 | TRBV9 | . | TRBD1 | CASSANRDRVYYGYTF | TGTGCCAGCAGCGCTAACCGGGACAGGGTTTACTATGGCTACACCTTC
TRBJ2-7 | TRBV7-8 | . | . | CASSSRGSPSSYEQYF | TGTGCCAGCAGCTCCAGGGGTAGCCCAAGCTCCTACGAGCAGTACTTC
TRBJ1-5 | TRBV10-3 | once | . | CAISESYRAWDNQPQHF | TGTGCCATCAGTGAGAGCTACAGGGCCTGGGACAATCAGCCCCAGCATTTT
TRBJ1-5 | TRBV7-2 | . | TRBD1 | CASSLSYRGGRGPNQPQHF | TGTGCCAGCAGCTTAAGTTATCGAGGGGGCAGAGGACCCAATCAGCCCCAGCATTTT
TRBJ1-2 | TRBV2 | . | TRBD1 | CAGDRANYGYTF | TGTGCCGGGGACAGAGCTAACTATGGCTACACCTTC
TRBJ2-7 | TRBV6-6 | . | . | CASSQTSGSYEQYF | TGTGCCAGCAGTCAAACCAGCGGCTCCTACGAGCAGTACTTC
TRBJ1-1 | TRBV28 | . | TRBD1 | CASSLDRGPLDTEAFF | TGTGCCAGCAGTTTGGACAGGGGGCCGTTGGACACTGAAGCTTTCTTT
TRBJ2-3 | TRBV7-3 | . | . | CASSPHERPDTQYF | TGTGCCAGCAGCCCGCATGAGAGGCCCGATACGCAGTATTTT
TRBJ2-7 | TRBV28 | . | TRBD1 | CASRMDRDSYEQYF | TGTGCCAGCAGGATGGACAGGGACTCCTACGAGCAGTACTTC
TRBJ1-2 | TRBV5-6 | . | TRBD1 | CASSGGQAKLNYGYTF | TGTGCCAGCAGCGGCGGACAGGCAAAACTAAACTATGGCTACACCTTC
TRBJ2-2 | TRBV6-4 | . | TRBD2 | CASSDSPPTSGVWTGELFF | TGTGCCAGCAGTGACTCCCCTCCTACTAGCGGGGTGTGGACCGGGGAGCTGTTTTTT
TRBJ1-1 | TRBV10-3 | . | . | CAISEFWSGDTEAFF | TGTGCCATCAGTGAGTTTTGGTCGGGTGACACTGAAGCTTTCTTT
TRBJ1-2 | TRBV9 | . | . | CASSVRRGKGLGESYGYTF | TGTGCCAGCAGCGTACGACGGGGGAAAGGGTTGGGAGAAAGTTATGGCTACACCTTC
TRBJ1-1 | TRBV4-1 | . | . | CASSRQSIGKNTEAFF | TGCGCCAGCAGCCGCCAATCCATCGGGAAGAACACTGAAGCTTTCTTT
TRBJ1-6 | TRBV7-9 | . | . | CASSSTKRVLNSPLHF | TGTGCCAGCAGCTCCACGAAGCGGGTGTTAAATTCACCCCTCCACTTT
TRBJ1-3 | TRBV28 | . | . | CASSSRQESGNTIYF | TGTGCCAGCAGTTCCCGACAGGAGTCTGGAAACACCATATATTTT
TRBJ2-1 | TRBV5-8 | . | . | CASSLVSDGQYNEQFF | TGTGCCAGCAGCTTGGTTTCTGATGGGCAGTACAATGAGCAGTTCTTC